Shown below are 7 T cell receptor beta chains from a single sample sequenced in a study of cytomegalovirus exposure and HLA in healthy donors. The PCR was carried out with 60 Vbeta primers and 13 Jbeta primers. Generated by immunoSEQ multiplex PCR, the TCRdb table keeps only in-frame clones and is missing some. The table includes roughly 200,000 clones, 65% to 90% detected once. Sequenced input: PBMCs. Receptors were obtained from a woman between 45 and 60 years old in good health and CMV-seronegative.

The chain recombines TRBV7-2 with TRBJ1-1; D is ambiguous. The CDR3 consists of 11 residues. Per germline, CDR1 SGHTA and CDR2 FQGNSA. Trimming removed 3 bases at V and 11 bases at J, with 10 bases between. CDR3 sequence: CASSLGIAAFF. The CDR3 DNA reads TGTGCCAGCAGCTTGGGCATTGCCGCTTTCTTT.

The V gene is TRBV7-3, the J gene TRBJ2-1; tentative D call: TRBD2 (7 bases). Germline V lookup: CDR1 SGHTA, CDR2 FQGTGA. V was shortened by 0 bases and J by 6 bases, with 18 bases between the two germline ends. The CDR3 runs to 17 residues. In nucleotides, the CDR3 is TGTGCCAGCAGCTTAACGGGAAGGGGGGGCCGTGTCAATGAGCAGTTCTTC. This sequence encodes CASSLTGRGGRVNEQFF.

The chain recombines TRBV5-4 with TRBJ2-6; unclear D gene. Between the trimmed V and J ends, which lost 0 bases and 2 bases, there was a span of 6 bases. There are 15 residues in the CDR3. Germline V gene sequence: CDR1 SGHNT, CDR2 YYREEE (reference sequence). The CDR3, as DNA: TGTGCCAGCAGCTTGGGGCCCCCTGGGGCCAACGTCCTGACTTTC. It is translated as CASSLGPPGANVLTF. Together with reference TRBV5-4 and TRBJ2-6, the CDR3 gives the full variable domain: ETGVTQSPTHLIKTRGQQVTLRCSSQSGHNTVSWYQQALGQGPQFIFQYYREEENGRGNFPPRFSGLQFPNYSSELNVNALELDDSALYLCASSLGPPGANVLTFGAGSRLTVL.

The chain is built from TRBV28 and TRBJ2-7, with 9 bases aligning to TRBD2. Germline assignment: CDR1 MDHEN and CDR2 SYDVKM. The CDR3 contains 15 residues. J was trimmed by 0 bases and V by 6 bases; bases with no gene match: 6. The CDR3 spells CASRDSGGLSYEQYF. DNA for the CDR3: TGTGCCAGCAGGGATAGCGGGGGACTCTCCTACGAGCAGTACTTC.

This clone was counted a single time. The V and J genes are TRBV10-3 and TRBJ1-1; 12 bases line up with TRBD1. The V segment lost 2 bases and the J segment 0 bases; nucleotides outside the gene matches: 10. The CDR3 length is 19 residues. Germline V gene sequence: CDR1 ENHRY, CDR2 SYGVKD. The CDR3 sequence is CAISEPPGQGAYMNTEAFF. Here the CDR3 DNA reads TGTGCCATCAGTGAGCCTCCGGGACAGGGGGCCTACATGAACACTGAAGCTTTCTTT.

The genes are TRBV7-3 and TRBJ2-7; 9 bases match TRBD1. The CDR3 is made up of 15 amino acids. The junction had 5 bases not matched to a gene; V was cut back by 5 bases and J by 0 bases. Per the germline V gene, CDR1 is SGHTA and CDR2 is FQGTGA. The DNA of the CDR3 is TGTGCCAGCAGCGAAACAGGGGGCCCCTCCTACGAGCAGTACTTC. This sequence encodes CASSETGGPSYEQYF.

CDR3 sequence reads: CASSVASGAPDTQYF. The CDR3 DNA sequence: TGTGCCAGCAGCGTAGCTAGCGGGGCCCCGGATACGCAGTATTTT. The gene calls are TRBV9 and TRBJ2-3; 9 nucleotides align to TRBD2. The trim removed 0 bases at V and 6 bases at J, leaving 5 bases unmatched. The CDR3 is 15 residues long. Germline values: CDR1 SGDLS, CDR2 YYNGEE. Based on the CDR3 plus reference TRBV9 and TRBJ2-3, the full variable domain is DSGVTQTPKHLITATGQRVTLRCSPRSGDLSVYWYQQSLDQGLQFLIQYYNGEERAKGNILERFSAQQFPDLHSELNLSSLELGDSALYFCASSVASGAPDTQYFGPGTRLTVL.